The 11 T cell receptor beta chains given below trace back to one sample, sequenced in a study of T cells in Graves' hyperthyroidism and ophthalmopathy. From RNA transcripts, TCR beta CDR3 regions were amplified. HTBI primers were employed in a first-round RT-PCR of the TCR CDR3. Via MiXCR, TCRdb re-called the multiplex PCR reads, giving one row per CDR3 protein. The sample lists more than 550,000 distinct CDR3 sequences; roughly a sixth were seen once. The sequencing input was blood. The origin of the receptors is a woman between 50 and 59 years old with Graves' hyperthyroidism that later progressed to Graves' ophthalmopathy.

This clonotype showed up many times. The V call is TRBV9, the J call TRBJ1-1; no definite D call. V lost 0 bases, J lost 0 bases, and 9 bases lay in between. Germline lookup yields CDR1 SGDLS and CDR2 YYNGEE. The CDR3 has 15 amino acids. CDR3 amino acids: CASSVGGRMNTEAFF. CDR3 coding DNA: TGTGCCAGCAGCGTAGGAGGACGGATGAACACTGAAGCTTTCTTT.

This clonotype was seen a handful of times. The chain employs TRBV7-2 and TRBJ2-5; TRBD1 agrees at 8 bases. The V gene end was trimmed by 5 bases and the J gene end by 5 bases; junction bases not matched to a gene: 4. The V gene's germline CDR1 is SGHTA and CDR2 FQGNSA. The CDR3 has 13 amino acids. This CDR3 reads CASSAQGAETQYF. In DNA form, the CDR3 reads TGTGCCAGCAGCGCCCAGGGGGCGGAGACCCAGTACTTC.

The chain combines TRBV4-1 with TRBJ1-3, with D perhaps matching TRBD1 (5 bases). Germline assignment: CDR1 MGHRA and CDR2 YSYEKL. The length of the CDR3 is 16 residues. V lost 4 bases and J 4 bases, leaving 17 bases between the germline ends. The CDR3 loop reads CASSPGTDPPGNTIYF. The DNA of the CDR3 is TGCGCCAGCAGCCCCGGGACGGATCCCCCCGGAAACACCATATATTTT.

In this sample, this clonotype turned up a few times. The chain couples TRBV12-3 or TRBV12-4 to TRBJ2-3, with TRBD1 matching 7 bases. This CDR3 region has 15 residues. V was pared by 7 bases and J by 3 bases, with 10 bases of the junction left unmatched. CDR3 DNA: TGTGCCAGCAACACTCGACAGGGTACTACAGATACGCAGTATTTT. Residues: CASNTRQGTTDTQYF.

The rearrangement joins TRBV6-1 to TRBJ2-1, with unresolved D. CDR3 length equals 13 residues. The V end was cut by 1 base, the J end by 10 bases, with 11 bases between. Germline CDR1 and CDR2: MNHNS and SASEGT. CDR3 amino acids: CASSEVSGFEQFF. CDR3 nucleotides: TGTGCCAGCAGTGAAGTTTCCGGATTCGAGCAGTTCTTC.

This clonotype was detected ten times or more. The chain combines TRBV2 with TRBJ1-2, with 7 bases matching TRBD1. This CDR3 is built from 14 residues. The germline V gene has CDR1 SNHLY and CDR2 FYNNEI. V was clipped by 6 bases and J by 1 base; unmatched bases: 5. CDR3 in DNA: TGTGCCAGCAGCTCGGACAGGAATAACTATGGCTACACCTTC. Its protein is CASSSDRNNYGYTF.

The CDR3 sequence: CASSRRTGSNEKLFF. The CDR3, as DNA: TGTGCCAGCTCCCGGAGGACAGGGAGTAATGAAAAACTGTTTTTT. V and J are TRBV18 and TRBJ1-4, with 8 bases aligning to TRBD1. The germline CDR1 and CDR2 sequences are KGHSH and LQKENI. This CDR3 spans 15 amino acids. Trimming at V came to 6 bases and at J to 4 bases, leaving 7 bases not matched to a gene.

The rearrangement links TRBV27 to TRBJ2-1; D tentatively reads TRBD1 or TRBD2 (6 bases each). The ends were cut back, 3 bases at V and 4 bases at J, with 16 bases in the middle. Germline lookup yields CDR1 MNHEY and CDR2 SMNVEV (reference sequence). The CDR3 totals 16 residues. The CDR3 reads CASSFYSRGPYNEQFF. CDR3 in DNA: TGTGCCAGCAGTTTCTACTCACGGGGGCCTTACAATGAGCAGTTCTTC.

The J gene is TRBJ1-2, the V gene TRBV6-1; 7 bases agree with TRBD1. Germline V gene sequence: CDR1 MNHNS, CDR2 SASEGT. Germline trimming cut 4 bases from V and 6 bases from J; bases unmatched to any gene: 11. The CDR3 totals 15 residues. CDR3 protein: CASSASRQGFDGYTF. The CDR3 DNA is TGTGCCAGCAGTGCGTCCAGACAGGGTTTCGATGGCTACACCTTC.

This clonotype has more than one count but fewer than ten. The chain couples TRBV30 to TRBJ2-1; tentatively, D is TRBD2 (6 bases). CDR1 GTSNPN and CDR2 SVGIG come from the germline V gene (reference sequence). V was trimmed by 2 bases and J by 6 bases, leaving 20 bases between them. The CDR3 is made up of 16 amino acids. CDR3 amino acids: CAWSSSRLEGLNEQFF. Written as DNA, the CDR3 is TGTGCCTGGAGTTCCTCTCGACTAGAAGGTCTCAATGAGCAGTTCTTC.

This clonotype was counted a few times. V and J are TRBV6-2 or TRBV6-3 and TRBJ2-3; D is possibly TRBD1 or TRBD2 (5 bases each). V was shortened by 8 bases and J by 1 base, with 16 bases between the two germline ends. The CDR3 runs 15 residues. Germline-derived CDR1 and CDR2 are MNHEY and SVGEGT. The CDR3 region is CASGSGTWGTDTQYF. The CDR3 DNA follows: TGTGCCAGCGGATCCGGGACGTGGGGCACAGATACGCAGTATTTT.